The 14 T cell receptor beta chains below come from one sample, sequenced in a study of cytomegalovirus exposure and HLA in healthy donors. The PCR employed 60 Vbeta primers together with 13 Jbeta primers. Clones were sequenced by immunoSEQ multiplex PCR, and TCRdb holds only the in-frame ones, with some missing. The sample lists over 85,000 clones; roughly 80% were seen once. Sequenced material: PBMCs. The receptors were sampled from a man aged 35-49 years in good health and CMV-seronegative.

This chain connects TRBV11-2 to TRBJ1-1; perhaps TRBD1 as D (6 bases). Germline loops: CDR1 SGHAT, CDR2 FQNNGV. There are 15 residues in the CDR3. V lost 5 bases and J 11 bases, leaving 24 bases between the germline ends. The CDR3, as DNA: TGTGCCAGCAGCCCCCGGTACGGGGGGGATAGGGGGGCTTTCTTT. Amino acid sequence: CASSPRYGGDRGAFF.

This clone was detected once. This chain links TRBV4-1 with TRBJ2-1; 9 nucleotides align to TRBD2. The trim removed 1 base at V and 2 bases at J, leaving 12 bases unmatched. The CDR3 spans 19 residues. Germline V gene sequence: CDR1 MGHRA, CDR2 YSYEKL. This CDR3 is CASSQGIGGSGRTYNEQFF. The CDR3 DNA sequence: TGCGCCAGCAGCCAAGGGATCGGAGGTAGCGGGAGAACCTACAATGAGCAGTTCTTC.

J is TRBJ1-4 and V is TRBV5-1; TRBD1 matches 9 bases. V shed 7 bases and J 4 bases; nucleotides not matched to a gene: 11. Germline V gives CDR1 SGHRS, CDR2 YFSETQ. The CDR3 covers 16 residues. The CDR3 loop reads CASGTGTGLINEKLFF. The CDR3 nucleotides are TGCGCCAGCGGAACCGGGACAGGGCTAATTAATGAAAAACTGTTTTTT.

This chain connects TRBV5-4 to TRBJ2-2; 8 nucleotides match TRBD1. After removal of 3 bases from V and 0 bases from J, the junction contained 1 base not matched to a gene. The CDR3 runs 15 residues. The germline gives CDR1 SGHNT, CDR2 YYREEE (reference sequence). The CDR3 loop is CASSSGQANTGELFF. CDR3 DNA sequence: TGTGCCAGCAGCTCGGGACAGGCGAACACCGGGGAGCTGTTTTTT. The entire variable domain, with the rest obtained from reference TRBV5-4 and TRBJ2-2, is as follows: ETGVTQSPTHLIKTRGQQVTLRCSSQSGHNTVSWYQQALGQGPQFIFQYYREEENGRGNFPPRFSGLQFPNYSSELNVNALELDDSALYLCASSSGQANTGELFFGEGSRLTVL.

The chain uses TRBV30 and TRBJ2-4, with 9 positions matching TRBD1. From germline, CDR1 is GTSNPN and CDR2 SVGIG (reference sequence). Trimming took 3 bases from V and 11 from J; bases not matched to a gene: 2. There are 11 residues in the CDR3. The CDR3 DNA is TGTGCCTGGAGGGGACAGGGCGTTCAGTACTTC. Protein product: CAWRGQGVQYF.

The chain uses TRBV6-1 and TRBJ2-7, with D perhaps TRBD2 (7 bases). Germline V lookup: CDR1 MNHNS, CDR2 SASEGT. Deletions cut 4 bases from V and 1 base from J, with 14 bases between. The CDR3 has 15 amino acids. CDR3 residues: CASSGGGRGSYEQYF. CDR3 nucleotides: TGTGCCAGCAGTGGCGGGGGAAGGGGGTCCTACGAGCAGTACTTC.

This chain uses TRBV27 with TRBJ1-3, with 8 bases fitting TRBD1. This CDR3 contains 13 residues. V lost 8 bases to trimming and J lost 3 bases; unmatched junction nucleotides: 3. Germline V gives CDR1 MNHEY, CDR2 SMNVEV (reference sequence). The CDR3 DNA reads TGTGCCAGCGCAGGGGGCTATGGAAACACCATATATTTT. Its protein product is CASAGGYGNTIYF.

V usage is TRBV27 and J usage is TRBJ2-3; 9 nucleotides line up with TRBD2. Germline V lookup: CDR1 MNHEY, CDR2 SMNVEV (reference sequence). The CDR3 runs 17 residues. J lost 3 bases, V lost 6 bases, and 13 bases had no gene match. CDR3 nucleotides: TGTGCCAGCAGCTTACTGGGGGCGGGAGGGCCAACAGATACGCAGTATTTT. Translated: CASSLLGAGGPTDTQYF.

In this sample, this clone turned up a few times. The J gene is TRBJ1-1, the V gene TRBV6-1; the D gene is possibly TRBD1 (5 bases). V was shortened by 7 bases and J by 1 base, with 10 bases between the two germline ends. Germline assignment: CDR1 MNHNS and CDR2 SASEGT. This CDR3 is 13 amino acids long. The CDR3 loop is CASNGRENTEAFF. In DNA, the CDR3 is TGTGCCAGCAACGGCAGGGAGAACACTGAAGCTTTCTTT.

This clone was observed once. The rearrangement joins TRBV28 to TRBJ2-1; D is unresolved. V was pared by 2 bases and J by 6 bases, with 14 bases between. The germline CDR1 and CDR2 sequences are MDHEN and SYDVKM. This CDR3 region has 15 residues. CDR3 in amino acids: CASSLRVSRGNEQFF. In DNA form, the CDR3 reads TGTGCCAGCAGTTTACGGGTTTCTCGAGGCAATGAGCAGTTCTTC. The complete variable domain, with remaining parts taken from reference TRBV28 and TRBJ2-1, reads DVKVTQSSRYLVKRTGEKVFLECVQDMDHENMFWYRQDPGLGLRLIYFSYDVKMKEKGDIPEGYSVSREKKERFSLILESASTNQTSMYLCASSLRVSRGNEQFFGPGTRLTVL.

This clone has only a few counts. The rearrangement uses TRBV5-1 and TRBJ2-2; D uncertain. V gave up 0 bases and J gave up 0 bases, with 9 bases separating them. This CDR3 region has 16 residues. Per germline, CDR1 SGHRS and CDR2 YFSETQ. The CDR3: CASSLDQRPNTGELFF. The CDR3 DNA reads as TGCGCCAGCAGCTTGGACCAGCGCCCGAACACCGGGGAGCTGTTTTTT.

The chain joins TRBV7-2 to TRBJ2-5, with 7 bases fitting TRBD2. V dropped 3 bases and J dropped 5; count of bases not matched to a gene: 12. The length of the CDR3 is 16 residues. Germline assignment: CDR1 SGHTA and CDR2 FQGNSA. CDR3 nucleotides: TGTGCCAGCAGCTTCTCAGGCGGGGGAAAGGCGGAGACCCAGTACTTC. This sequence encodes CASSFSGGGKAETQYF.

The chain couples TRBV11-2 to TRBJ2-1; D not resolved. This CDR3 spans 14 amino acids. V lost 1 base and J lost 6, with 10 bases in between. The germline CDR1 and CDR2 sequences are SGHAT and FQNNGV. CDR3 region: CASSLALGGNEQFF. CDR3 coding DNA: TGTGCCAGCAGCTTAGCCCTAGGCGGCAATGAGCAGTTCTTC.

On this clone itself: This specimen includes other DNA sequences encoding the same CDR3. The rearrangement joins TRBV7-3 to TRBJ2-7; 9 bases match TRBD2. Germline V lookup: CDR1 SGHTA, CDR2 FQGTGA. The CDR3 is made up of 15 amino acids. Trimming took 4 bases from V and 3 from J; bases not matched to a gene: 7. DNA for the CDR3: TGTGCCAGCAGCTACACGACTAGCGGAGACTACGAGCAGTACTTC. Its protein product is CASSYTTSGDYEQYF.